This is a list of T cell receptor beta chains from one sample in a study of identifying expanded T cells in peripheral blood. Generated by immunoSEQ multiplex PCR, the TCRdb table keeps only in-frame clones and is missing some. Of some 120,000 clones in the sample, over 65% were seen once. The material sequenced was blood. The receptor set was obtained from a person aged 18 to 70 in good health. Both conserved end residues are part of each CDR3. The D gene is left open where the match is weak. Size values are once, few and many counts, or a class for expanded clones, and some rows have none.

v_gene: TRBV7-2; len: 15; abundance: .; d_gene: .; j_gene: TRBJ1-2; CDR3nt: TGTGCCAGCAGCTTATGGACAGCAGCTAACTATGGCTACACCTTC; CDR3aa: CASSLWTAANYGYTF
v_gene: TRBV5-1; len: 14; abundance: .; d_gene: .; j_gene: TRBJ2-3; CDR3nt: TGCGCCAGCAGGGGACGGACTAGCACAGATACGCAGTATTTT; CDR3aa: CASRGRTSTDTQYF
v_gene: TRBV27; len: 12; abundance: .; d_gene: .; j_gene: TRBJ1-2; CDR3nt: TGTGCCAGCAGTTCCGGGACGTACGGCTACACCTTC; CDR3aa: CASSSGTYGYTF
v_gene: TRBV18; len: 14; abundance: .; d_gene: .; j_gene: TRBJ1-1; CDR3nt: TGTGCCAGCTCACCTGGGACGGAGAACACTGAAGCTTTCTTT; CDR3aa: CASSPGTENTEAFF
v_gene: TRBV7-2; len: 16; abundance: few; d_gene: .; j_gene: TRBJ1-2; CDR3nt: TGTGCCAGCAGTCCGTCAATAGGGGAAGCTAACTATGGCTACACCTTC; CDR3aa: CASSPSIGEANYGYTF
v_gene: TRBV5-4; len: 16; abundance: .; d_gene: TRBD1; j_gene: TRBJ1-2; CDR3nt: TGTGCCAGCAGCTTGGCTGCGGGACAGGGTGGATATGGCTACACCTTC; CDR3aa: CASSLAAGQGGYGYTF
v_gene: TRBV4-1; len: 14; abundance: .; d_gene: .; j_gene: TRBJ1-1; CDR3nt: TGCGCCAGCAGCCAAGTGTCAGGGGCGGTTGAAGCTTTCTTT; CDR3aa: CASSQVSGAVEAFF
v_gene: TRBV6-1; len: 14; abundance: .; d_gene: .; j_gene: TRBJ1-2; CDR3nt: TGTGCCAGCAGACACGGTACGGAAAGTTATGGCTACACCTTC; CDR3aa: CASRHGTESYGYTF
v_gene: TRBV6-5; len: 14; abundance: .; d_gene: .; j_gene: TRBJ1-3; CDR3nt: TGTGCTCAGGCGGCTTTTAGCTCTGGAAACACCATATATTTT; CDR3aa: CAQAAFSSGNTIYF
v_gene: TRBV19; len: 17; abundance: once; d_gene: TRBD2; j_gene: TRBJ2-7; CDR3nt: TGTGCCAGTAGTATTCTAGCGGGGGCCTCGCTGAAGACGGAGCAGTACTTC; CDR3aa: CASSILAGASLKTEQYF
v_gene: TRBV19; len: 14; abundance: .; d_gene: TRBD1; j_gene: TRBJ1-1; CDR3nt: TGTGCCAGTAGTATCGGACAGGGTGGGACTGAAGCTTTCTTT; CDR3aa: CASSIGQGGTEAFF
v_gene: TRBV7-2; len: 19; abundance: .; d_gene: .; j_gene: TRBJ1-5; CDR3nt: TGTGCCAGCAGCCGTCCATCCCCGGGGGTCAGAGAAAGCAATCAGCCCCAGCATTTT; CDR3aa: CASSRPSPGVRESNQPQHF
v_gene: TRBV5-5; len: 14; abundance: few; d_gene: .; j_gene: TRBJ1-2; CDR3nt: TGTGCCAGCAGCTTGGATGAGGGGAACTATGGCTACACCTTC; CDR3aa: CASSLDEGNYGYTF
v_gene: TRBV2; len: 15; abundance: .; d_gene: TRBD2; j_gene: TRBJ2-7; CDR3nt: TGTGCCAGCAGTGAGCGACTAGCGGGACTCTACGAGCAGTACTTC; CDR3aa: CASSERLAGLYEQYF
v_gene: TRBV9; len: 16; abundance: few; d_gene: TRBD1; j_gene: TRBJ2-1; CDR3nt: TGTGCCAGCAGCGAACGGGGACAGGGGGCCTACAATGAGCAGTTCTTC; CDR3aa: CASSERGQGAYNEQFF
v_gene: TRBV7-9; len: 16; abundance: .; d_gene: .; j_gene: TRBJ2-5; CDR3nt: TGTGCCAGCAGCCCCCTATTAGTGGGTGACCAAGAGACCCAGTACTTC; CDR3aa: CASSPLLVGDQETQYF
v_gene: TRBV18; len: 12; abundance: .; d_gene: .; j_gene: TRBJ1-5; CDR3nt: TGTGCCAGTTCACATCGTGATCAGCCCCAGCATTTT; CDR3aa: CASSHRDQPQHF
v_gene: TRBV27; len: 11; abundance: .; d_gene: .; j_gene: TRBJ1-1; CDR3nt: TGTGCCGTCCTTTGGAACACTGAAGCTTTCTTT; CDR3aa: CAVLWNTEAFF
v_gene: TRBV27; len: 15; abundance: .; d_gene: .; j_gene: TRBJ2-5; CDR3nt: TGTGCCAGCAGTTTCTTAACAGGGAGGGGAGAGACCCAGTACTTC; CDR3aa: CASSFLTGRGETQYF
v_gene: TRBV5-4; len: 12; abundance: .; d_gene: .; j_gene: TRBJ1-2; CDR3nt: TGTGCCAGCAGCACGGGCCACTATGGCTACACCTTC; CDR3aa: CASSTGHYGYTF
v_gene: TRBV19; len: 13; abundance: .; d_gene: .; j_gene: TRBJ1-1; CDR3nt: TGTGCCAGTAGTATCCCAGGGCACACTGAAGCTTTCTTT; CDR3aa: CASSIPGHTEAFF
v_gene: TRBV6-6; len: 15; abundance: .; d_gene: .; j_gene: TRBJ1-5; CDR3nt: TGTGCCAGCAGAAACGGGGAACGAGGTAATCAGCCCCAGCATTTT; CDR3aa: CASRNGERGNQPQHF
v_gene: TRBV2; len: 13; abundance: .; d_gene: TRBD1; j_gene: TRBJ1-5; CDR3nt: TGTGCCAGCAGGGACAGGGCCAATCAGCCCCAGCATTTT; CDR3aa: CASRDRANQPQHF
v_gene: TRBV9; len: 10; abundance: .; d_gene: .; j_gene: TRBJ1-1; CDR3nt: TGTGCCAGTGGAGATTCTGAAGCTTTCTTT; CDR3aa: CASGDSEAFF
v_gene: TRBV27; len: 16; abundance: .; d_gene: .; j_gene: TRBJ1-1; CDR3nt: TGTGCCAGCAGCAAATTAGGACGAGTAGCGAACACTGAAGCTTTCTTT; CDR3aa: CASSKLGRVANTEAFF
v_gene: TRBV6-1; len: 13; abundance: .; d_gene: .; j_gene: TRBJ1-1; CDR3nt: TGTGCCAGCAGGCCAAATGGCGGCCCTGAAGCTTTCTTT; CDR3aa: CASRPNGGPEAFF